The present TCR beta chain was sequenced within a study of regulatory T cells in long-lasting Graves disease. Study outcomes and limitations: Persistent disease was associated with favored TRBV28 usage and with favored use of TRBJ1-2 and TRBJ2-5. Tissue studied was limited to peripheral blood, excluding thyroid tissue. Public clonotype sharing was higher in persistent than newly diagnosed patients.

Noted time point: persistent/refractory GD, antithyroid drugs over 5 years with positive TRAb. Extracted RNA from PBMCs served as the source of the TCR library. Patients hailed from an endocrinology department in Xi'an, China. The V end was cut by 7 bases, the J end by 4 bases, with 13 bases between. Germline V gene sequence: CDR1 LGHNT, CDR2 FRNRAP. CDR3 size: 13 residues. In its sample, this clonotype was seen a few times. Its matching antigen is unknown. Arm-PCR of CDR3 regions and iRepertoire HTBI primers were used to build TCR beta libraries. MiXCR, run by TCRdb on the multiplex PCR reads, gives a single entry per CDR3 protein. The sample has 300,000 to 350,000 distinct CDR3 sequences; around 19% are singletons.

This sample comprised peripheral blood mononuclear cells (PBMCs), obtained when the disease was refractory, from a patient treated with antithyroid drugs. This sequence originates from a female donor with Graves disease. This sequence joins TRBV12-5 and TRBJ1-1, with D unclear. CDR3 protein: CASVWGGLTEAFF. CDR3 in DNA: TGTGCTAGTGTTTGGGGTGGCCTCACTGAAGCTTTCTTT.